Listed below are T cell receptor beta chains from one sample, sequenced in a study of T cell changes during pregnancy in multiple sclerosis. Some clones are missing from TCRdb's copy, which holds only in-frame ones; the method was immunoSEQ multiplex PCR. The data contain tens of thousands of clones, approximately 90% of them seen just once; the ten biggest clones take up around 0.93%. Sequencing used peripheral blood, obtained before pregnancy. The source of these receptors is a female donor with multiple sclerosis, enrolled in a pregnancy study. The CDR3 runs from the conserved cysteine through the conserved F or W. The order of the fields is J gene, V gene, D gene, clone size, CDR3 protein, CDR3 DNA. A D gene is named only where the DNA matches it firmly. Some rows mark clone size as missing; the rest say once, few, many or name a class of expanded clone.

TRBJ2-2	TRBV19	TRBD1	once	CASSTLPTGGRTGELFF	TGTGCCAGTAGTACACTACCGACAGGGGGAAGGACCGGGGAGCTGTTTTTT
TRBJ1-5	TRBV6-6	TRBD1	once	CASSYGQGMEPQHF	TGTGCCAGCAGTTACGGACAGGGGATGGAGCCCCAGCATTTT
TRBJ1-2	TRBV6-4	NA	NA	CASSEGPAGSNYGYTF	TGTGCCAGCAGTGAAGGACCGGCGGGGTCCAACTATGGCTACACCTTC
TRBJ1-6	TRBV27	NA	NA	CASYSGNSPLHF	TGTGCCAGTTACTCGGGAAATTCACCCCTCCACTTT
TRBJ2-5	TRBV5-1	TRBD1	NA	CASMGGVGQGQETQYF	TGCGCCAGCATGGGCGGTGTGGGACAGGGGCAAGAGACCCAGTACTTC
TRBJ2-7	TRBV5-4	TRBD2	NA	CASSLGGSSYEQYF	TGTGCCAGCAGCTTGGGCGGGAGCTCCTACGAGCAGTACTTC
TRBJ1-2	TRBV9	NA	NA	CASSPRGVLYGYTF	TGTGCCAGCAGCCCGAGAGGAGTACTCTATGGCTACACCTTC
TRBJ1-3	TRBV5-3	TRBD1	NA	CARSPEDYRGGRNTIYF	TGTGCCAGAAGCCCGGAAGATTACAGGGGAGGTAGAAACACCATATATTTT
TRBJ1-6	TRBV12-5	NA	once	CASGLVSRGIGSPLHF	TGTGCTAGTGGTTTGGTTTCCCGGGGAATTGGATCACCCCTCCACTTT
TRBJ1-3	TRBV7-3	NA	NA	CASSACRQAAIPTSGNTIYF	TGTGCCAGCAGCGCCTGCCGCCAGGCCGCGATCCCAACCTCTGGAAACACCATATATTTT
TRBJ1-1	TRBV7-9	NA	few	CASSLGQSTLNTEAFF	TGTGCCAGCAGCCTTGGACAGAGCACATTGAACACTGAAGCTTTCTTT
TRBJ2-1	TRBV15	NA	NA	CATRALSYNEQFF	TGTGCCACCCGCGCCCTATCGTACAATGAGCAGTTCTTC
TRBJ1-6	TRBV27	TRBD1	NA	CASRGTAYNSPLHF	TGTGCCAGCAGGGGGACAGCCTATAATTCACCCCTCCACTTT
TRBJ1-6	TRBV6-1	NA	NA	CASKQVNSYNSPLHF	TGTGCCAGCAAACAGGTGAACTCCTATAATTCACCCCTCCACTTT
TRBJ2-7	TRBV18	NA	NA	CASSPPKRPYEQYF	TGTGCCAGCTCACCACCTAAGCGGCCCTACGAGCAGTACTTC
TRBJ1-2	TRBV30	NA	NA	CAWSRTDGAFGDYGYTF	TGTGCCTGGAGTAGGACAGACGGAGCATTTGGTGACTATGGCTACACCTTC
TRBJ1-2	TRBV19	NA	NA	CASKSGGRDYGYTF	TGTGCCAGTAAATCGGGAGGGCGGGACTATGGCTACACCTTC
TRBJ1-1	TRBV5-5	NA	NA	CASSPDSWGMNTEAFF	TGTGCCAGCAGCCCGGACAGTTGGGGAATGAACACTGAAGCTTTCTTT
TRBJ1-1	TRBV30	NA	NA	CAGSRVWRNTEAFF	TGTGCCGGTTCCCGGGTCTGGCGGAACACTGAAGCTTTCTTT
TRBJ2-2	TRBV19	TRBD1	NA	CASTKGADTGELFF	TGTGCCAGTACCAAGGGGGCGGACACCGGGGAGCTGTTTTTT
TRBJ1-2	TRBV25-1	TRBD1	NA	CASSATGAVGGYTF	TGTGCCAGCAGTGCGACAGGGGCGGTGGGGGGCTACACCTTC
TRBJ1-1	TRBV28	NA	NA	CASSFAAGDSTEAFF	TGTGCCAGCAGTTTCGCAGCGGGGGATTCCACTGAAGCTTTCTTT
TRBJ2-1	TRBV7-3	NA	NA	CASSQTSGEQFF	TGTGCCAGCAGCCAGACCAGCGGGGAGCAGTTCTTC
TRBJ2-5	TRBV5-4	NA	NA	CASSLNRRGETQYF	TGTGCCAGCAGCTTGAATCGACGAGGAGAGACCCAGTACTTC
TRBJ1-5	TRBV9	TRBD1	NA	CASSERGDRNQPQHF	TGTGCCAGCAGCGAGAGGGGGGACAGAAATCAGCCCCAGCATTTT
TRBJ1-6	TRBV7-2	TRBD1	NA	CASSLGTGASRGSPLHF	TGTGCCAGCAGCTTAGGGACAGGGGCTTCGAGGGGCTCACCCCTCCACTTT
TRBJ1-1	TRBV7-6	TRBD1	once	CASSLGLTGDTEAFF	TGTGCCAGCAGCTTGGGACTGACAGGGGACACTGAAGCTTTCTTT
TRBJ1-1	TRBV18	NA	once	CASSPPGKRTEAFF	TGTGCCAGCTCACCCCCGGGTAAAAGGACTGAAGCTTTCTTT
TRBJ2-5	TRBV10-3	NA	NA	CAISDLSDQETQYF	TGTGCCATCAGTGATCTGAGCGACCAAGAGACCCAGTACTTC
TRBJ2-1	TRBV6-4	TRBD2	NA	CASSPAGSGSVNEQFF	TGTGCCAGCAGTCCCGCGGGTAGCGGGAGTGTTAATGAGCAGTTCTTC
TRBJ2-7	TRBV5-1	TRBD1	NA	CASSLGDRDYEQYF	TGCGCCAGCAGCTTGGGGGACAGGGACTACGAGCAGTACTTC
TRBJ2-1	TRBV5-1	NA	NA	CASSSDNRWNEQFF	TGCGCCAGCAGTAGTGATAACCGGTGGAATGAGCAGTTCTTC
TRBJ1-4	TRBV28	TRBD1	once	CASTLGDRDREKLFF	TGTGCCAGTACATTGGGAGACAGGGACAGGGAAAAACTGTTTTTT
TRBJ1-4	TRBV7-2	NA	NA	CASSFSGRGGEKLFF	TGTGCCAGCAGCTTCTCGGGGAGGGGGGGTGAAAAACTGTTTTTT
TRBJ2-7	TRBV5-3	TRBD2	NA	CARSPSPGGLTYEQYF	TGTGCCAGAAGCCCCTCCCCGGGGGGGCTCACCTACGAGCAGTACTTC
TRBJ2-7	TRBV9	NA	NA	CASSPSGLYEQYF	TGTGCCAGCAGCCCCAGCGGGCTCTACGAGCAGTACTTC
TRBJ1-1	TRBV20-1	NA	few	CSARQGTEAFF	TGCAGTGCTAGGCAGGGCACTGAAGCTTTCTTT
TRBJ1-2	TRBV4-1	TRBD1	NA	CASSQPNRGKGYGYTF	TGCGCCAGCAGCCAACCCAACAGGGGGAAGGGCTATGGCTACACCTTC
TRBJ2-2	TRBV27	TRBD2	NA	CASSPRGRATGELFF	TGTGCCAGCAGTCCCCGCGGGAGGGCCACCGGGGAGCTGTTTTTT
TRBJ1-1	TRBV19	NA	few	CASKGQGSNTEAFF	TGTGCCAGTAAAGGGCAGGGATCGAACACTGAAGCTTTCTTT
TRBJ1-2	TRBV19	NA	NA	CASSEWVGAGAYGYTF	TGTGCCAGTAGTGAATGGGTAGGGGCAGGGGCCTATGGCTACACCTTC
TRBJ1-1	TRBV5-1	TRBD1	NA	CASSLGGTGGRGTEAFF	TGCGCCAGCAGCTTGGGGGGGACAGGGGGCCGAGGAACTGAAGCTTTCTTT
TRBJ2-7	TRBV11-2	NA	NA	CARTMAGYPTYEQYF	TGTGCCAGAACCATGGCGGGCTACCCTACCTACGAGCAGTACTTC
TRBJ1-2	TRBV2	NA	NA	CASSSGANYGYTF	TGTGCCAGCAGTTCAGGGGCTAACTATGGCTACACCTTC
TRBJ2-1	TRBV11-3	NA	NA	CASSLDLTTEQFF	TGTGCCAGCAGCTTAGATTTGACAACAGAGCAGTTCTTC
TRBJ2-7	TRBV2	TRBD1	NA	CASTLERDSPYEQYF	TGTGCCAGCACCCTTGAAAGGGACAGTCCCTACGAGCAGTACTTC
TRBJ2-6	TRBV18	TRBD1	NA	CASSPSQGAGSGANVLTF	TGTGCCAGCTCACCGTCACAGGGGGCTGGCTCTGGGGCCAACGTCCTGACTTTC
TRBJ1-1	TRBV6-6	NA	NA	CASSYSEGTTEAFF	TGTGCCAGCAGTTACTCGGAGGGGACCACTGAAGCTTTCTTT
TRBJ2-7	TRBV19	TRBD1	NA	CASSRQGSSYEQYF	TGTGCCAGTAGTAGACAGGGTAGCTCCTACGAGCAGTACTTC
TRBJ1-5	TRBV6-1	TRBD1	NA	CASRARQGGNQPQHF	TGTGCCAGCAGGGCTAGACAGGGAGGCAATCAGCCCCAGCATTTT
TRBJ1-1	TRBV5-4	NA	NA	CASSSRYREGTEAFF	TGTGCCAGCAGCTCAAGGTACAGGGAAGGTACTGAAGCTTTCTTT
TRBJ1-4	TRBV6-1	TRBD1	NA	CASSEGTGAEKLFF	TGTGCCAGCAGTGAGGGGACAGGGGCTGAAAAACTGTTTTTT
TRBJ2-7	TRBV5-4	NA	NA	CASSLPSPSYEQYF	TGTGCCAGCAGCTTGCCGAGCCCCTCCTACGAGCAGTACTTC
TRBJ1-4	TRBV7-6	TRBD1	NA	CASGGRAGQGGKNEKLFF	TGTGCCAGTGGAGGGAGAGCGGGACAGGGGGGGAAGAATGAAAAACTGTTTTTT